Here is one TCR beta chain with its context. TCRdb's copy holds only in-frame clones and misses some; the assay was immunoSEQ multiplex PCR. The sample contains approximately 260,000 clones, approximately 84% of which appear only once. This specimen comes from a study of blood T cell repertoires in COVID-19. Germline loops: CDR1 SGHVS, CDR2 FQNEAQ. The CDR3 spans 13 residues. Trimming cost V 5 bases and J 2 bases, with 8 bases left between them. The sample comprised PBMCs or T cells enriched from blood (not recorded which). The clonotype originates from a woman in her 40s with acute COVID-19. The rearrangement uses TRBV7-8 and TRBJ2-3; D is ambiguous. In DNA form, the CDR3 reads TGTGCCAGCAGCGTAGACTCCACAGATACGCAGTATTTT. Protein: CASSVDSTDTQYF.